A single sample gave rise to the 25 T cell receptor beta chains below, sequenced in a study of shared clonotypes between healthy human individuals. Some clones are missing from TCRdb's copy, which holds only in-frame ones; the method was immunoSEQ multiplex PCR. The top ten clones hold about 1.8% of a sample with around 1.9 million clones, 93% of them seen once. The naive CD8 fraction comprised CD45RO-negative cells positively selected for CCR7 and excluded terminally differentiated effector memory CD45RA+ cells. Sequencing used naive CD8+ T cells from PBMCs. These receptors were taken from a man aged 18 to 30 in good health. Some clones in this sample may be carry-over from other donors' samples.

The rearrangement links TRBV7-9 to TRBJ2-7; D gene unclear. The length of the CDR3 is 16 residues. CDR1 SEHNR and CDR2 FQNEAQ come from the germline V gene (reference sequence). The germline V and J ends were trimmed by 5 bases and 2 bases, with 19 bases remaining between them. The DNA of the CDR3 is TGTGCCAGCAGCCCCCGGACCGGCGTTGGCACCTACGAGCAGTACTTC. Translated: CASSPRTGVGTYEQYF.

V gene TRBV29-1 combines with J gene TRBJ1-2; D may be TRBD1 (6 bases). The CDR3 runs 14 residues. Looked up from germline, CDR1 is SQVTM and CDR2 is ANQGSEA. V gave up 6 bases and J gave up 6 bases, with 20 bases separating them. The CDR3, as DNA: TGCAGCGTAGATGATTTTACAGGGATTGATGGCTACACCTTC. Protein sequence: CSVDDFTGIDGYTF.

The rearrangement uses TRBV27 and TRBJ2-1, with 10 bases lining up with TRBD2. The J segment lost 6 bases and the V segment lost 8 bases, leaving 7 bases of the junction unmatched. The CDR3 sequence is 14 residues long. CDR1 is MNHEY and CDR2 is SMNVEV in the germline V gene (reference sequence). CDR3 residues: CASGLLAGPNEQFF. The DNA for the CDR3 is TGTGCCAGCGGATTACTAGCGGGACCCAATGAGCAGTTCTTC.

This chain links TRBV11-1 with TRBJ1-2; TRBD1 is a possible D gene (6 bases). This CDR3 region has 13 residues. V lost 5 bases, J lost 7 bases, and 14 bases lay in between. The germline gives CDR1 SGHAT, CDR2 FQDESV (reference sequence). For the CDR3, the DNA is TGTGCCAGCAGCCCAAGGGGGGCCCTTGGCTACACCTTC. It is translated as CASSPRGALGYTF.

The gene calls are TRBV6-5 and TRBJ2-1; D gene ambiguous. There are 13 residues in the CDR3. Germline V gives CDR1 MNHEY, CDR2 SVGAGI. Between the trimmed V and J ends, which lost 6 bases and 5 bases, there was a span of 11 bases. The CDR3 loop reads CASSSDPHNEQFF. The CDR3 DNA reads TGTGCCAGCAGCTCGGACCCACACAATGAGCAGTTCTTC.

The J gene is TRBJ1-6, the V gene TRBV4-3; D remains unclear. The CDR3 length is 15 residues. Germline CDR1 LGHNA, CDR2 YSLEER. The V end was cut by 1 base, the J end by 10 bases, with 14 bases between. DNA for the CDR3: TGCGCCAGCAGCCAAGTAGTCTCACCGAGGTCACCCCTCCACTTT. Translation gives CASSQVVSPRSPLHF.

The chain employs TRBV7-6 and TRBJ2-1, with TRBD1 matching over 7 bases. With V trimmed by 1 base and J by 6 bases, 6 bases remained unmatched. This CDR3 has 15 amino acids. Germline CDR1 and CDR2: SGHVS and FNYEAQ. This chain's CDR3 is CASSLGQGTFNEQFF. CDR3 nucleotides: TGTGCCAGCAGCTTAGGACAGGGCACCTTCAATGAGCAGTTCTTC.

The rearrangement links TRBV4-2 to TRBJ1-5; D remains unclear. The CDR3 has 14 residues. Trimming stripped 4 bases from V and 8 bases from J, with 15 bases between. Germline-derived CDR1 and CDR2 are LGHNA and YNFKEQ. The CDR3 loop is CASSPSRSREPQHF. For the CDR3, the DNA is TGTGCCAGCAGCCCGAGCCGGTCAAGGGAGCCCCAGCATTTT.

CDR3 coding DNA: TGTGCCAGCAGCCAAGTCCATCTAGCGGGAGGCTACAATGAGCAGTTCTTC. Amino acids: CASSQVHLAGGYNEQFF. This chain links TRBV14 with TRBJ2-1; 11 bases fit TRBD2. The CDR3 consists of 17 residues. The V and J ends lost 1 base and 3 bases, in that order; junction bases with no gene match: 5. Looked up from germline, CDR1 is SGHDN and CDR2 is FVKESK. Using reference TRBV14 and TRBJ2-1 for the parts outside the CDR3, the full variable domain is EAGVTQFPSHSVIEKGQTVTLRCDPISGHDNLYWYRRVMGKEIKFLLHFVKESKQDESGMPNNRFLAERTGGTYSTLKVQPAELEDSGVYFCASSQVHLAGGYNEQFFGPGTRLTVL.

This clone appeared a few times. This chain connects TRBV4-1 to TRBJ1-1; maybe TRBD1 (5 bases). This CDR3 is 17 amino acids long. Trimming pared 4 bases from V and 0 bases from J, leaving 18 bases between. From germline, CDR1 is MGHRA and CDR2 YSYEKL. CDR3 nucleotide sequence: TGCGCCAGCAGCCGGACACCCCACGCGTCCATGAACACTGAAGCTTTCTTT. It specifies CASSRTPHASMNTEAFF.

This clone was seen only once. The chain has TRBV11-2 and TRBJ1-2, with no clear D. The V and J ends lost 5 bases and 0 bases respectively, with 16 bases between them. Germline V gene lookup returns CDR1 SGHAT and CDR2 FQNNGV. The CDR3 has 16 amino acids. The CDR3 loop is CASSVIAGNPNYGYTF. The CDR3 DNA reads TGTGCCAGCAGCGTCATCGCGGGGAATCCTAACTATGGCTACACCTTC.

V and J are TRBV27 and TRBJ2-1, with D possibly matching TRBD1 (5 bases). The germline gives CDR1 MNHEY, CDR2 SMNVEV (reference sequence). V lost 2 bases, J lost 4 bases, and 9 bases lay in between. This CDR3 is built from 14 residues. The CDR3 sequence is CASSLMTAYNEQFF. The CDR3 DNA is TGTGCCAGCAGTTTAATGACAGCTTACAATGAGCAGTTCTTC.

As concerns this clone: The identical CDR3 is also encoded by other nucleotide sequences in the sample. The chain couples TRBV27 to TRBJ1-1; perhaps TRBD1 as D (5 bases). The V end lost 2 bases, the J end lost 0 bases, and 7 bases lay between the germline ends. From germline, CDR1 is MNHEY and CDR2 SMNVEV (reference sequence). This CDR3 has 14 amino acids. The DNA for the CDR3 is TGTGCCAGCAGTTTAGGGGGGTTGAACACTGAAGCTTTCTTT. Its protein is CASSLGGLNTEAFF.

The CDR3 DNA follows: TGTGCCAGCAGTGCAGGGATTCACTACGAGCAGTACTTC. Translated: CASSAGIHYEQYF. The chain is built from TRBV2 and TRBJ2-7; a weak D match, TRBD1 (5 bases). Trimming left V 4 bases short and J 3 bases short, with 10 bases between. Germline loops: CDR1 SNHLY, CDR2 FYNNEI. CDR3 size: 13 residues.

V is TRBV5-6 and J is TRBJ1-2; a possible D gene is TRBD1 (5 bases). There are 13 residues in the CDR3. Germline V gene lookup returns CDR1 SGHDT and CDR2 YYEEEE. With 4 bases removed from V and 5 bases from J, the gap between germline ends came to 12 bases. CDR3 sequence: CASSPGDGYGYTF. The DNA of the CDR3 is TGTGCCAGCAGCCCCGGGGACGGGTATGGCTACACCTTC.

CDR3 in DNA: TGTGCCAGCAGCTTGTTGAGGGAGGGCCATAATGAGCAGTTCTTC. Its translation is CASSLLREGHNEQFF. This chain uses TRBV5-4 with TRBJ2-1; TRBD2 aligns across 7 bases. The germline CDR1 and CDR2 sequences are SGHNT and YYREEE (reference sequence). This CDR3 comprises 15 residues. The ends lost 1 base at V and 7 bases at J; junction bases unmatched: 8.

V gene TRBV27 combines with J gene TRBJ2-7; 7 positions agree with TRBD1. The length of the CDR3 is 15 residues. Germline V CDR1 and CDR2: MNHEY, SMNVEV (reference sequence). V was pared by 5 bases and J by 8 bases, with 15 bases of the junction left unmatched. The CDR3 region is CASSNSGTVRFKQYF. Written as DNA, the CDR3 is TGTGCCAGCAGTAACTCCGGGACAGTGCGGTTCAAGCAGTACTTC.

The gene calls are TRBV27 and TRBJ2-1; D may be TRBD2 (6 bases). The ends were cut back, 6 bases at V and 15 bases at J, with 24 bases in the middle. CDR3 length: 14 residues. Germline CDR1 and CDR2: MNHEY and SMNVEV (reference sequence). The DNA for the CDR3 is TGTGCCAGCAGCACCGTAGCGGCTCCGGTCGTTGGGTTCTTC. It specifies CASSTVAAPVVGFF.

The chain combines TRBV30 with TRBJ1-2, with D possibly TRBD1 on 5 matching bases. Germline CDR1 and CDR2: GTSNPN and SVGIG (reference sequence). This CDR3 region has 13 residues. The ends were cut back, 4 bases at V and 2 bases at J, with 11 bases in the middle. In nucleotides, the CDR3 is TGTGCCTGGACACTGACAGACAACTATGGCTACACCTTC. Amino acids: CAWTLTDNYGYTF.

The gene calls are TRBV5-1 and TRBJ1-2; 7 nucleotides line up with TRBD1. CDR3 length: 13 amino acids. Per germline, CDR1 SGHRS and CDR2 YFSETQ. Trimming took 3 bases from V and 4 from J; bases not matched to a gene: 3. The CDR3 sequence: CASSSRDSYGYTF. In DNA, the CDR3 is TGCGCCAGCAGCTCCCGGGACAGCTATGGCTACACCTTC.

Points on this clone: This same CDR3 is encoded by further DNA sequences in the sample. V is TRBV27 and J is TRBJ1-1, with TRBD1 as a possible D gene (6 bases). The V gene's germline CDR1 is MNHEY and CDR2 SMNVEV (reference sequence). The CDR3 is 14 residues long. The V end was cut by 5 bases, the J end by 4 bases, with 14 bases between. The CDR3 DNA reads TGTGCCAGCAGTCTGGGGGCAGGCTTCACTGAAGCTTTCTTT. Its translation is CASSLGAGFTEAFF.

As to this clone: This sample also contains other DNA sequences that code for the same CDR3. CDR3 bases: TGTGCCAGCAGTTTCGGGAGAAACACCGGGGAGCTGTTTTTT. Encoded protein: CASSFGRNTGELFF. The rearrangement links TRBV27 to TRBJ2-2, with a possible D match to TRBD2 (6 bases). The V gene's germline CDR1 is MNHEY and CDR2 SMNVEV (reference sequence). Trimming pared 3 bases from V and 2 bases from J, leaving 7 bases between. The CDR3 covers 14 residues.

Regarding this clone: One base away lies a much larger clone, so this may be a sequencing read error. Other DNA sequences of this sample code for an identical CDR3. The rearrangement joins TRBV19 to TRBJ1-5; the D is unclear. Looked up from germline, CDR1 is LNHDA and CDR2 is SQIVND (reference sequence). This CDR3 is built from 14 residues. V dropped 6 bases and J dropped 0 bases, with 9 bases sitting between them. The CDR3 bases are TGTGCCAGTAGCATAAGGGATAGCAATCAGCCCCAGCATTTT. Translation gives CASSIRDSNQPQHF.

The rearrangement uses TRBV6-6 and TRBJ2-2, with 10 nucleotides matching TRBD1. Germline loops: CDR1 MNHNY, CDR2 SVGAGI (reference sequence). The CDR3 covers 15 residues. With 2 bases clipped from V and 6 bases from J, the junction kept 3 bases outside the gene matches. The CDR3 nucleotides read TGTGCCAGCAGTTACGGGACAGGGGCAGCCGGGGAGCTGTTTTTT. It yields the protein CASSYGTGAAGELFF.

The chain is built from TRBV5-8 and TRBJ2-7, with 8 bases lining up with TRBD1. The ends lost 0 bases at V and 5 bases at J; junction bases unmatched: 7. Germline V gives CDR1 SGHTS, CDR2 YDEGEE. CDR3 length: 15 amino acids. The CDR3 DNA follows: TGTGCCAGCAGCTTGGCCCAGGGGGCTAGGAACGAGCAGTACTTC. This sequence encodes CASSLAQGARNEQYF.